Each of the 12 T cell receptor beta chains below was sequenced from the same sample in a study of spatial heterogeneity in lung cancer. Study results and caveats: How many expanded intratumoral alpha and beta TCRs were present tracked the tumor mutation count, which was a count of nonsynonymous mutations.

TCRdb fed the 5' RACE reads into MiXCR, producing one record per CDR3 protein. This sample has around 4,600 distinct CDR3 sequences, with about 7% found just once. Indicated time point: sample taken at primary tumor resection. No antigen is known for these receptors. Sequencing used lung tumor tissue, obtained at surgery. The receptors derive from a female donor with early-stage non-small cell lung cancer.

This clonotype is labeled medium-sized. This beta chain is off target for a library built for alpha chains, so its abundance means little. The CDR3 spells CASSFATEYNEQFF. CDR3 in DNA: TGTGCCAGCAGCTTCGCGACAGAATACAATGAGCAGTTCTTC. The chain couples TRBV11-3 to TRBJ2-1, with D perhaps TRBD1 (5 bases). Germline V gene data show CDR1 as SGHNT and CDR2 as YENEEA. The V and J ends lost 3 bases and 4 bases respectively, with 10 bases between them. The CDR3 has 14 amino acids.

This clonotype was recorded many times. This beta chain slipped into a library made for alpha chains as a stray read, so its size is not meaningful. This chain links TRBV14 with TRBJ2-3; a possible D gene is TRBD1 (6 bases). Germline V lookup: CDR1 SGHDN, CDR2 FVKESK. The CDR3 runs 13 residues. Trimming took 5 bases from V and 2 from J, leaving 8 bases between them. Written as DNA, the CDR3 is TGTGCCAGCAGCAACAGGGTCACAGATACGCAGTATTTT. Its protein product is CASSNRVTDTQYF. Looking up the rest from reference TRBV14 and TRBJ2-3 gives the full variable domain: EAGVTQFPSHSVIEKGQTVTLRCDPISGHDNLYWYRRVMGKEIKFLLHFVKESKQDESGMPNNRFLAERTGGTYSTLKVQPAELEDSGVYFCASSNRVTDTQYFGPGTRLTVL.

Ten or more counts support this clonotype. The library was prepared for alpha chains; this beta chain is a stray read, so its frequency means little. This rearrangement joins TRBV19 to TRBJ2-1; 13 positions agree with TRBD2. The CDR3 is made up of 17 amino acids. Losses at the gene ends were 1 base for V and 7 bases for J; bases not matched to a gene: 7. CDR1 and CDR2 (germline): LNHDA, SQIVND (reference sequence). This CDR3 is CASSIAFRLAGGNEQFF. In nucleotides, the CDR3 is TGTGCCAGTAGTATAGCTTTCCGACTAGCGGGAGGTAATGAGCAGTTCTTC.

This clonotype appeared many times. Being off target in a library aimed at alpha chains, this beta chain has a size of little meaning. The V call is TRBV12-1, the J call TRBJ2-5. TRBV12-1 is deemed a pseudogene. The CDR3 is 15 amino acids. The CDR3 region has the DNA TGTGCCCTAAAAGTGAGGCTAAAGTCCCAAGAGACCCAGTACTTC. This gives the protein CALKVRLKSQETQYF.

This clonotype is a singleton in its sample. A library prepared for alpha chains yielded this beta chain as an off-target read; its size is of little meaning. V is TRBV7-9 and J is TRBJ1-4; 7 nucleotides align to TRBD1. The CDR3 runs 15 residues. CDR1 and CDR2 from the germline V gene are SEHNR and FQNEAQ (reference sequence). The trim removed 4 bases at V and 5 bases at J, leaving 7 bases unmatched. CDR3 amino acids: CASSWGDRDNEKLFF. CDR3 in DNA: TGTGCCAGCAGCTGGGGGGACAGAGACAATGAAAAACTGTTTTTT.

This clonotype was seen at least ten times. This beta chain is a stray read from a library made for alpha chains; its abundance is not meaningful. J is TRBJ1-5 and V is TRBV20-1, with 9 nucleotides matching TRBD1. The CDR3 length is 14 residues. Germline V gene lookup returns CDR1 DFQATT and CDR2 SNEGSKA (reference sequence). The ends lost 3 bases at V and 7 bases at J; junction bases unmatched: 7. DNA of the CDR3: TGCAGTGCTAGTGCCGGGACAGGGTACCAGCCCCAGCATTTT. Encoded protein: CSASAGTGYQPQHF.

Details on this clonotype: A much larger clone differs from this one at a single base, so this may be a read error. With the library built for alpha chains, this beta chain is off target and its frequency is not meaningful. The chain recombines TRBV6-5 with TRBJ2-2, with a weak D call TRBD2 (6 bases). V shed 6 bases and J shed 4 bases, with 9 bases lying between them. The CDR3 loop spans 13 amino acids. In germline, CDR1 is MNHEY, CDR2 SVGAGI. CDR3 loop: CASSPTSTGELFF. CDR3 sequence (DNA): TGTGCCAGCAGCCCGACTAGCACCGGGGAGCTGTTTTTT.

On this clonotype itself: This beta chain lies outside the target of a library built for alpha chains; its clone size means little. The genes are TRBV12-3 or TRBV12-4 and TRBJ2-3; D ambiguous. CDR3 length equals 12 residues. The V and J ends lost 3 bases and 7 bases respectively, with 8 bases between them. The DNA for the CDR3 is TGTGCCAGCAGTTTCGGTGGGAATACGCAGTATTTT. Translated: CASSFGGNTQYF.

About this clonotype itself: Found in a library prepared for alpha chains, this beta chain is an off-target read, and its abundance has little meaning. The CDR3 bases are TGTGCCAGCAGTCCGCCTCCAGGGCCGGGAGAGCCCCAGCATTTT. The encoded protein is CASSPPPGPGEPQHF. This chain connects TRBV28 to TRBJ1-5; D is possibly TRBD1 (5 bases). The CDR3 totals 15 residues. V lost 5 bases, J lost 8 bases, and 19 bases lay in between. Germline loops: CDR1 MDHEN, CDR2 SYDVKM.

In its sample, this clonotype was seen many times. The library was prepared for alpha chains; this beta chain is a stray read, so its frequency means little. J is TRBJ1-4 and V is TRBV3-1, with a weak D call TRBD1 (5 bases). The CDR3 is made up of 15 amino acids. Deletions cut 4 bases from V and 5 bases from J, with 14 bases between. CDR1 LGHDT and CDR2 YNNKEL come from the germline V gene (reference sequence). CDR3 sequence: CASSPTGGGNEKLFF. In nucleotides, the CDR3 is TGTGCCAGCAGCCCGACCGGTGGGGGGAATGAAAAACTGTTTTTT.

The table lists this clonotype with many counts. The library was built for alpha chains, so this beta chain is an off-target read and its size means little. The chain is built from TRBV11-2 and TRBJ1-6; no reliable D call. The CDR3 runs to 15 residues. Deletions cut 1 base from V and 1 base from J, with 5 bases between. Germline V gene lookup returns CDR1 SGHAT and CDR2 FQNNGV. The CDR3 region has the DNA TGTGCCAGCAGCTTAGCACAGTCCTATAATTCACCCCTCCACTTT. It translates to CASSLAQSYNSPLHF.

By sample fraction, this clonotype is medium-sized. A library prepared for alpha chains yielded this beta chain as an off-target read; its size is of little meaning. The chain joins TRBV27 to TRBJ2-7; 7 nucleotides align to TRBD1. This CDR3 has 15 residues. CDR1 and CDR2 from the germline V gene are MNHEY and SMNVEV (reference sequence). The V and J ends lost 7 bases and 1 base, in that order; junction bases with no gene match: 10. The CDR3 sequence is CASTLTGMGSYEQYF. DNA of the CDR3: TGTGCCAGCACCTTGACAGGGATGGGGTCCTACGAGCAGTACTTC.